This T cell receptor (beta chain) was captured by sequencing in a study of CD8 T cells in ankylosing spondylitis (dated 2017 in TCRdb). Broadly, across the study: The study profiled T cell receptor beta repertoires in healthy donors and ankylosing spondylitis patients to find disease-linked TCR variants. In total, the full study cohort was made up of over a hundred healthy donors and 25 ankylosing spondylitis patients. Peripheral blood was sampled, and synovial fluid was additionally collected from ankylosing spondylitis patients. Broad study findings and their caveats: Some TCR beta motif variants had previously been reported in synovial fluid and blood of reactive arthritis patients, which suggested common disease-initiation mechanisms. A CD8+ phenotype was shown by the disease-linked clones, which were found at relatively low frequencies in peripheral blood. Blood from ankylosing spondylitis patients appeared to be characterized by a TCR beta motif composed of about eight highly homologous amino acid variants. The disease-linked clones were reported as significantly enriched in matched synovial fluid samples from ankylosing spondylitis patients.

Instrument on record: Illumina HiSeq 2500. TCR beta libraries were prepared by quantitative 5'-RACE with molecular barcodes. As for the authors' bioinformatics: Disease-linked TCR variants were identified with a new computational method built on a probabilistic model of VDJ rearrangement. The raw public data were reprocessed by TCRdb itself: fastp quality trimming at Q25, MiXCR clonotype calling, in-frame beta chains only. Under each unique CDR3 protein, matching rows form one entry showing the most common genes and DNA. The V and J calls reflect TCRdb's pipeline rather than the authors' work. In this sample the table shows roughly 7,500 distinct CDR3 sequences, around 8.7% of which occur a single time. The top ten clones comprise approximately 22% of the sample. Including cysteine and phenylalanine, the CDR3 has 12 amino acids. CDR3 DNA is the only sequence kept; it has 36 bases, read in frame from the first base. V loses 11 bases of germline sequence and J loses 2 bases, and the interval between the two ends is 12 bases.

This clonotype was detected only once. Its specific antigen is unknown. No base-level quality is on record; no much larger clone is a single base apart. A lone read offers only weak evidence. Sequences were obtained from blood, either unsorted or a sorted T cell fraction (not recorded which). This sequence uses TRBV6-7 and TRBJ1-2; the D segment cannot be called with confidence. TRBV6-7 is an ORF, with its function uncertain. The sequence derives from a male donor with ankylosing spondylitis or in good health (not recorded which). The CDR3 has the sequence CARRLLNYGYTF. The DNA reads TGTGCCCGACGACTTCTGAACTATGGCTACACCTTC.